The entry below describes one T cell receptor beta chain. In the original analysis: Cell counts per sample came from amplifying reference gene primers. Assay used: immunoSEQ multiplex PCR; TCRdb lists only in-frame clones, some missing. V and J calls and clone size are those listed in that table; D and trimming were worked out from the DNA. This sample carries 48,000 or so clones, 85% to 90% of them seen once, and the ten largest clones take roughly 2.5%. The data belong to a study of blood T cell repertoires in COVID-19. Study details: Acute-phase and convalescent COVID-19 samples originated in the United States, Italy and Spain. PBMCs, B-cell-depleted T cells, or T cells provided the cDNA or gDNA that made up the material.

The TCR sequence derives from an elderly woman with COVID-19, enrolled during active disease. Input material: peripheral blood.

CDR3: CASSSWDNVGQPQHF. In DNA, the CDR3 is TGTGCCAGCAGCTCCTGGGACAACGTAGGTCAGCCCCAGCATTTT. This chain uses TRBV7-9 with TRBJ1-5; D might be TRBD1 (6 bases). Germline V CDR1 and CDR2: SEHNR, FQNEAQ (reference sequence). The V end was cut by 4 bases, the J end by 6 bases, with 16 bases between. The CDR3 is 15 residues long.